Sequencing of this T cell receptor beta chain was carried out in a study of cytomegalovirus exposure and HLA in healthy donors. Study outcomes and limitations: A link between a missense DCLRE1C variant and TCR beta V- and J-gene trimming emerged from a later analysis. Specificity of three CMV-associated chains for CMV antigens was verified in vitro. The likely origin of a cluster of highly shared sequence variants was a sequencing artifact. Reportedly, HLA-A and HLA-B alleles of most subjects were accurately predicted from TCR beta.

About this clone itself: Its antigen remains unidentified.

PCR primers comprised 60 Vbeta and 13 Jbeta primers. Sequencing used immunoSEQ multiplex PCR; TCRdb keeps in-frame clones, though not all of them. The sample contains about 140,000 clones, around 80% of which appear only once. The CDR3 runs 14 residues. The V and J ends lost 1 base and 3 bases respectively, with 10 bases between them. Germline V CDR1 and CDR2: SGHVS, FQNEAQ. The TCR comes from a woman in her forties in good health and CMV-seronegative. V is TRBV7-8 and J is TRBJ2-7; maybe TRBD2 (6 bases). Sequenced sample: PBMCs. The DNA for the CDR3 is TGTGCCAGCAGCTTAGGACTAGGCCGCTACGAGCAGTACTTC. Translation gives CASSLGLGRYEQYF. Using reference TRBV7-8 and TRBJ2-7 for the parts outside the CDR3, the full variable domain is GAGVSQSPRYKVAKRGQDVALRCDPISGHVSLFWYQQALGQGPEFLTYFQNEAQLDKSGLPSDRFFAERPEGSVSTLKIQRTQQEDSAVYLCASSLGLGRYEQYFGPGTRLTVT.